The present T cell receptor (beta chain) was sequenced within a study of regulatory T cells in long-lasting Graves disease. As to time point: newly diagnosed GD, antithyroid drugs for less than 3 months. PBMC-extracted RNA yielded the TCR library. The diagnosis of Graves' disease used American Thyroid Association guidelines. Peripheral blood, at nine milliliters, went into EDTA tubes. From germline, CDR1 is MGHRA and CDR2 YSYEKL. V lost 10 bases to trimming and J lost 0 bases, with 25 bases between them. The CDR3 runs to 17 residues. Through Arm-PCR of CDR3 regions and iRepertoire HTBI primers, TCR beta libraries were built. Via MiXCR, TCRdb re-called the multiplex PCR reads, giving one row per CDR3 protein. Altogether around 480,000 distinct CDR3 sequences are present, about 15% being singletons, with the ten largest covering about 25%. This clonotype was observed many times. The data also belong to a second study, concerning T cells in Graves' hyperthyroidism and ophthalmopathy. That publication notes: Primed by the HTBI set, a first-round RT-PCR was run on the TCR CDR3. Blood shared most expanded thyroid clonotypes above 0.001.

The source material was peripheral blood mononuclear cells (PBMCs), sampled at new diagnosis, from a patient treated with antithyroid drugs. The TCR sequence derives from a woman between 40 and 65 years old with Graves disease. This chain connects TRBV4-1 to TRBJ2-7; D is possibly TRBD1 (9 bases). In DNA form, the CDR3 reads TGCGCCACTTCACAGGGGGCAACTAGCGGATCCTCCTACGAGCAGTACTTC. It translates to CATSQGATSGSSYEQYF.